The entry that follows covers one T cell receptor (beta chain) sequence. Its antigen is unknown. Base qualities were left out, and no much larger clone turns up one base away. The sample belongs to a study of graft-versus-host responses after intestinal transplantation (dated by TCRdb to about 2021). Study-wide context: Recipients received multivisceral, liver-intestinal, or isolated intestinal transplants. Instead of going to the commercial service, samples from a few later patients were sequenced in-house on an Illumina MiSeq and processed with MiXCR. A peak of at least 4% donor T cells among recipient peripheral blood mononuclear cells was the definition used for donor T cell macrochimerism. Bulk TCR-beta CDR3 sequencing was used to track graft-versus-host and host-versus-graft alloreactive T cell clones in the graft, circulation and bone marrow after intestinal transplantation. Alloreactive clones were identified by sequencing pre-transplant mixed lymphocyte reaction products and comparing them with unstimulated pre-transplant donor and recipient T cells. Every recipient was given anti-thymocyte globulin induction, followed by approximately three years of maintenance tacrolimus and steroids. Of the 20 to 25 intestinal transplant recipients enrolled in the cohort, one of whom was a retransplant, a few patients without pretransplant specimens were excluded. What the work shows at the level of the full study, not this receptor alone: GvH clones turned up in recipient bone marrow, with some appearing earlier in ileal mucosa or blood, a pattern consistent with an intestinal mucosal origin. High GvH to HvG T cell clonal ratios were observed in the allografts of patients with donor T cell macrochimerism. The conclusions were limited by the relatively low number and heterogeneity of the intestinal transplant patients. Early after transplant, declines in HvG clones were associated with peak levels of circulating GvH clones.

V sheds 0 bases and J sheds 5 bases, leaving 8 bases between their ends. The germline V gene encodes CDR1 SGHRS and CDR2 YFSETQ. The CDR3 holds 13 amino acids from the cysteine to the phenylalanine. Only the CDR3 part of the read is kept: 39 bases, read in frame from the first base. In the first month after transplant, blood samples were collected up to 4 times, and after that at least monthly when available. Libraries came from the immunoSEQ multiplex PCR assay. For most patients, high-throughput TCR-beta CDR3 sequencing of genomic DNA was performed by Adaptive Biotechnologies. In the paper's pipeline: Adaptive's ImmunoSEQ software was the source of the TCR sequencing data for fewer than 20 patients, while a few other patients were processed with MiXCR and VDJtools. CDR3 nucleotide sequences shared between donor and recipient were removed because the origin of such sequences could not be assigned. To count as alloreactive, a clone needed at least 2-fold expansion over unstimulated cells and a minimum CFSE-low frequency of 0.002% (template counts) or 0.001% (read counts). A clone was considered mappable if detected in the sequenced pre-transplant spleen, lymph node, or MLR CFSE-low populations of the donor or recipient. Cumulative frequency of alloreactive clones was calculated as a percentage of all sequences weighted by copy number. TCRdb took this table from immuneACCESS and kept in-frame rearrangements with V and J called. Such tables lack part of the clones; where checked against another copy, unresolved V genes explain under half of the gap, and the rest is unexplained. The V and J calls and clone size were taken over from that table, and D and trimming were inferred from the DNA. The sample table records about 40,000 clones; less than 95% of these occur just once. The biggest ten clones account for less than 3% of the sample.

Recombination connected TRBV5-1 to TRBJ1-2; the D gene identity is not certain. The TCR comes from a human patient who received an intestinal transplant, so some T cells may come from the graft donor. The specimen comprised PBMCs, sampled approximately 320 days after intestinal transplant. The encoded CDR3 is CASSLDSGYGYTF. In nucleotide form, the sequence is TGCGCCAGCAGCTTGGACAGTGGGTATGGCTACACCTTC.